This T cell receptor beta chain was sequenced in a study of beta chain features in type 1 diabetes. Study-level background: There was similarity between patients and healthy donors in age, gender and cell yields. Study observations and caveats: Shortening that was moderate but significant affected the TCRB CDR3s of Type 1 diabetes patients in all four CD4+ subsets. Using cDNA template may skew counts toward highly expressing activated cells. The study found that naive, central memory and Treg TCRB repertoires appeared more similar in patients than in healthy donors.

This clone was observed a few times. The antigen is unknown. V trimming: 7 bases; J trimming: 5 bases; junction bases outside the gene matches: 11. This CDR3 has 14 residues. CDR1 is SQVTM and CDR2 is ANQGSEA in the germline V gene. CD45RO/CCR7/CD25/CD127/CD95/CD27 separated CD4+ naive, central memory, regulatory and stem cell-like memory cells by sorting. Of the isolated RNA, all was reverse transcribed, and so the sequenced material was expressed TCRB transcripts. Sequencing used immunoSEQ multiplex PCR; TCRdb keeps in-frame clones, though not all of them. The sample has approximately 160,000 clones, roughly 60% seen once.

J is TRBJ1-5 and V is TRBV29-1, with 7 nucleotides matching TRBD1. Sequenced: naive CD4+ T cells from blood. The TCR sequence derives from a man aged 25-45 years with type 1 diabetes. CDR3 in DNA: TGCAGCGCGGACTCCGGGACAGCGGATCAGCCCCAGCATTTT. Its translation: CSADSGTADQPQHF.